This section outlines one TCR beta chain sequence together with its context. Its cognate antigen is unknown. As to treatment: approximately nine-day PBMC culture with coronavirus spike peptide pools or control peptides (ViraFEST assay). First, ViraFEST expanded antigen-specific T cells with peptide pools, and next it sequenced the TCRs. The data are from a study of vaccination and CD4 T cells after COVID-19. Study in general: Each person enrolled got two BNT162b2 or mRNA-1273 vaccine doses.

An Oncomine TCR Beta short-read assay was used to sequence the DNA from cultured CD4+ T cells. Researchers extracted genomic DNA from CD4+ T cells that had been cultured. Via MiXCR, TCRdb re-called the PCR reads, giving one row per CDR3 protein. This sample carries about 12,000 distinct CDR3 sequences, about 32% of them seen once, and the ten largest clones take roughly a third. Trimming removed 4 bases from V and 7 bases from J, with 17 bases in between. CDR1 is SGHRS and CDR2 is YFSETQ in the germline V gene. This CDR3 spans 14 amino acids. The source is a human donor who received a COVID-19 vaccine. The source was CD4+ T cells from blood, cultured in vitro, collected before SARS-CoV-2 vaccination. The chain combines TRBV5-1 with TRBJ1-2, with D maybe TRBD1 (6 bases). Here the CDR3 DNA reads TGCGCCAGCAGCCCACTACAGGGTCCGAGTGGCTACACCTTC. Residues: CASSPLQGPSGYTF.